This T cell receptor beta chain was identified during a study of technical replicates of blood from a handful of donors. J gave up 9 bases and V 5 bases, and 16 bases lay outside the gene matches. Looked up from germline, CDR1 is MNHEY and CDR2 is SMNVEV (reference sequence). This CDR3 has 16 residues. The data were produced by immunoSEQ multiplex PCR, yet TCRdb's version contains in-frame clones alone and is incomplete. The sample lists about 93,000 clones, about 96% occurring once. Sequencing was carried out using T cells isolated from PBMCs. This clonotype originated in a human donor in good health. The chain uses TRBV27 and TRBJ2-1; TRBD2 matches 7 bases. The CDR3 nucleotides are TGTGCCAGCAGTCCCGCGGGGGACTCGCTTGGGGTTGAGCAGTTCTTC. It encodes CASSPAGDSLGVEQFF.